This passage covers 20 T cell receptor beta chains from one sample sequenced in a study of radiation and T cells in renal cell carcinoma (dated by TCRdb to 2020 to 2022). Libraries came from the immunoSEQ multiplex PCR assay. Here the immuneACCESS table is served through TCRdb, limited to in-frame sequences with V and J called. Missing clones are a known gap in these copies; in checked studies unresolved V genes cover under half, and the rest lacks a known reason. The sample includes around 170,000 clones, with about 87% observed a single time. The ten largest clones take up around 10% of the sample. The time point label for this specimen denotes: blood 4 weeks post-SBRT, at nephrectomy. The sample's treatment or condition label, in plain terms: 15 Gy SBRT to primary tumor, nephrectomy 4 weeks later. Sequences were derived from blood, sampled from a patient whose treatment included radiotherapy and nephrectomy. The receptors originated from a woman aged 45-65 years with renal cell carcinoma.

The chain couples TRBV7-2 to TRBJ1-3; D ambiguous. The germline V and J ends were trimmed by 5 bases and 3 bases, with 14 bases remaining between them. CDR1 and CDR2 from the germline V gene are SGHTA and FQGNSA. The CDR3 runs 15 residues. DNA for the CDR3: TGTGCCAGCAGCCCGCGGACGAGAGGTGGAAACACCATATATTTT. Residues: CASSPRTRGGNTIYF.

The rearrangement links TRBV30 to TRBJ2-1, with D unresolved. The V and J ends lost 3 bases and 4 bases respectively, with 7 bases between them. This CDR3 region has 12 residues. Germline values: CDR1 GTSNPN, CDR2 SVGIG (reference sequence). In DNA form, the CDR3 reads TGTGCCTGGAGGTCCTTATACAATGAGCAGTTCTTC. It codes for CAWRSLYNEQFF.

Only a few counts were recorded for this clone. The V call is TRBV4-1, the J call TRBJ1-2; 10 bases are shared with TRBD1. This CDR3 spans 15 amino acids. CDR1 MGHRA and CDR2 YSYEKL come from the germline V gene. With 4 bases clipped from V and 4 bases from J, the junction kept 6 bases outside the gene matches. Here the CDR3 DNA reads TGCGCCAGCAGCCGAGACAGGGGGCTTTCCTATGGCTACACCTTC. Protein product: CASSRDRGLSYGYTF.

The chain carries TRBV7-9 and TRBJ1-6, with 7 positions matching TRBD1. V dropped 5 bases and J dropped 9; count of bases not matched to a gene: 7. This CDR3 is built from 14 residues. The germline V gene has CDR1 SEHNR and CDR2 FQNEAQ (reference sequence). The CDR3 sequence is CASSRIDRVSPLHF. CDR3 DNA: TGTGCCAGCAGCCGCATAGACAGGGTTTCACCCCTCCACTTT.

The chain is built from TRBV27 and TRBJ1-1, with a weak D call TRBD1 (6 bases). The CDR3 has 15 amino acids. Trimming took off 5 bases at V and 0 bases at J, with 13 bases between the two ends. Germline V CDR1 and CDR2: MNHEY, SMNVEV (reference sequence). CDR3 in amino acids: CASSPPGQVNTEAFF. The CDR3 DNA is TGTGCCAGCAGTCCACCGGGACAAGTGAACACTGAAGCTTTCTTT.

The chain recombines TRBV7-2 with TRBJ1-1; no definite D call. The ends were cut back, 0 bases at V and 4 bases at J, with 12 bases in the middle. Germline V gives CDR1 SGHTA, CDR2 FQGNSA. This CDR3 is 15 amino acids long. CDR3: CASSLAPDSVTEAFF. Written as DNA, the CDR3 is TGTGCCAGCAGCTTAGCGCCGGACTCTGTCACTGAAGCTTTCTTT.

V usage is TRBV2 and J usage is TRBJ2-3; possible D gene TRBD2, 7 bases. V gave up 8 bases and J gave up 4 bases, with 13 bases separating them. CDR1 is SNHLY, CDR2 FYNNEI, per germline. The CDR3 has 13 residues. The CDR3 here is CASSLGGPDTQYF. CDR3 DNA sequence: TGTGCCAGCTCCCTGGGGGGGCCAGATACGCAGTATTTT.

The V call is TRBV19, the J call TRBJ1-1; perhaps TRBD1 as D (5 bases). The CDR3 contains 15 residues. Germline V gene sequence: CDR1 LNHDA, CDR2 SQIVND (reference sequence). V was pared by 3 bases and J by 0 bases, with 11 bases between. The CDR3 coding sequence is TGTGCCAGTAGTATCCTAGACAGTCTGAACACTGAAGCTTTCTTT. Translating it yields CASSILDSLNTEAFF. Full variable domain (missing parts from reference TRBV19 and TRBJ1-1): DGGITQSPKYLFRKEGQNVTLSCEQNLNHDAMYWYRQDPGQGLRLIYYSQIVNDFQKGDIAEGYSVSREKKESFPLTVTSAQKNPTAFYLCASSILDSLNTEAFFGQGTRLTVV.

The CDR3 here is CAWSSGTPSQYF. The CDR3 region has the DNA TGTGCCTGGAGTTCCGGGACCCCCTCGCAGTACTTC. This chain links TRBV30 with TRBJ2-7, with D perhaps assigned TRBD1 or TRBD2 (5 bases each). Germline V gene lookup returns CDR1 GTSNPN and CDR2 SVGIG (reference sequence). Trimming left V 2 bases short and J 9 bases short, with 14 bases between. This CDR3 has 12 amino acids.

J is TRBJ1-1 and V is TRBV11-1; TRBD1 matches at 7 bases. The CDR3 is 13 residues long. Germline values: CDR1 SGHAT, CDR2 FQDESV (reference sequence). The ends lost 5 bases at V and 4 bases at J; junction bases unmatched: 4. The CDR3 loop reads CASSRGQATEAFF. CDR3 coding DNA: TGTGCCAGCAGCCGCGGACAGGCCACTGAAGCTTTCTTT.

Concerning this clone itself: Other DNA sequences in the sample encode the same CDR3. This chain joins TRBV6-5 and TRBJ1-1, with 7 bases that match TRBD1. CDR1 is MNHEY, CDR2 SVGAGI, per germline. CDR3 length: 12 residues. With 6 bases clipped from V and 5 bases from J, the junction kept 3 bases outside the gene matches. The CDR3 nucleotides read TGTGCCAGCAGCAGGGGGGGAACTGAAGCTTTCTTT. This translates into CASSRGGTEAFF.

J is TRBJ1-4 and V is TRBV19, with TRBD1 matching over 8 bases. The V and J ends lost 6 bases and 8 bases, in that order; junction bases with no gene match: 8. Germline V gene lookup returns CDR1 LNHDA and CDR2 SQIVND (reference sequence). CDR3 size: 14 residues. This CDR3 is CASSTQGAREKLFF. CDR3 bases: TGTGCCAGTAGCACCCAGGGGGCGCGGGAAAAACTGTTTTTT.

The rearrangement joins TRBV7-9 to TRBJ2-1, with 8 bases lining up with TRBD1. In germline, CDR1 is SEHNR, CDR2 FQNEAQ (reference sequence). J was trimmed by 0 bases and V by 1 base; bases with no gene match: 2. The CDR3 extends over 16 amino acids. CDR3 sequence reads: CASSLGDRSSYNEQFF. The CDR3 DNA reads as TGTGCCAGCAGCTTAGGGGACAGGAGCTCCTACAATGAGCAGTTCTTC.

V usage is TRBV10-2 and J usage is TRBJ2-5, with 7 nucleotides matching TRBD2. The V gene's germline CDR1 is WSHSY and CDR2 SAAADI. The CDR3 loop spans 14 amino acids. V lost 4 bases, J lost 5 bases, and 7 bases stayed unmatched. Here the CDR3 DNA reads TGCGCCAGCAGTGGGGGGGGACGGGCGGAGACCCAGTACTTC. Amino acid sequence: CASSGGGRAETQYF.

Points on this clone: The identical CDR3 is also encoded by other nucleotide sequences in the sample. This sequence joins TRBV5-1 and TRBJ1-1; the D is unclear. The CDR3 totals 14 residues. With 1 base removed from V and 1 base from J, the gap between germline ends came to 8 bases. From germline, CDR1 is SGHRS and CDR2 YFSETQ. The CDR3 DNA sequence: TGCGCCAGCAGCTTGATGGGGAGGAACACTGAAGCTTTCTTT. Protein product: CASSLMGRNTEAFF.

The chain joins TRBV19 to TRBJ2-3; 8 positions agree with TRBD2. Losses at the gene ends were 4 bases for V and 5 bases for J; bases not matched to a gene: 5. The CDR3 has 14 residues. Germline CDR1 and CDR2: LNHDA and SQIVND (reference sequence). CDR3 bases: TGTGCCAGTAGTAGGAGGGCGGGGGGAGATACGCAGTATTTT. It specifies CASSRRAGGDTQYF.

V and J are TRBV23-1 and TRBJ2-3; 10 bases line up with TRBD2. TRBV23-1 has ORF status, its function being uncertain. This CDR3 has 17 residues. The V gene end was trimmed by 0 bases and the J gene end by 0 bases; junction bases not matched to a gene: 3. CDR3 coding DNA: TGCGCCAGCAGTCAATCGAAGGGACTAGCGAGCACAGATACGCAGTATTTT. This gives the protein CASSQSKGLASTDTQYF.

The chain combines TRBV5-4 with TRBJ2-1; the match to TRBD2 covers 7 bases. The J segment lost 15 bases and the V segment lost 4 bases, leaving 13 bases of the junction unmatched. In germline, CDR1 is SGHNT, CDR2 YYREEE (reference sequence). The CDR3 is made up of 13 amino acids. CDR3 nucleotides: TGTGCCAGCAGCAATCGCGGGAGCGACGTTTGGTTCTTC. Protein: CASSNRGSDVWFF.

The chain links TRBV18 to TRBJ2-7; 7 nucleotides agree with TRBD1. CDR3 size: 14 residues. Germline V gene data show CDR1 as KGHSH and CDR2 as LQKENI. J lost 2 bases, V lost 5 bases, and 6 bases had no gene match. CDR3 in amino acids: CASSSGQATYEQYF. The CDR3 DNA follows: TGTGCCAGCTCATCCGGACAGGCCACCTACGAGCAGTACTTC.

In DNA, the CDR3 is TGTGCCAGCAGCTCCCGGGGCTTGGGGGAGACCCAGTACTTC. Translating it yields CASSSRGLGETQYF. The chain employs TRBV7-2 and TRBJ2-5; D is possibly TRBD1 or TRBD2 (5 bases each). V lost 4 bases, J lost 5 bases, and 14 bases lay in between. This CDR3 comprises 14 residues. Germline CDR1 is SGHTA and CDR2 is FQGNSA.